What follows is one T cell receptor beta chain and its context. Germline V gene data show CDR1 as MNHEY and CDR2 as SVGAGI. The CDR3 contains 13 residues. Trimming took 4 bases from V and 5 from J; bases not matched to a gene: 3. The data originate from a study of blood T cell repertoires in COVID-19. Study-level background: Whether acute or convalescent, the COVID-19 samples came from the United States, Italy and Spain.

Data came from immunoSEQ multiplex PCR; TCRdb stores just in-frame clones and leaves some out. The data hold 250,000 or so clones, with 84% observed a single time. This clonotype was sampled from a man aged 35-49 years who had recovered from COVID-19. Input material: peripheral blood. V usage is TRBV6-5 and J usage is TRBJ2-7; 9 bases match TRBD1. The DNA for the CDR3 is TGTGCCAGCAGTTCGGGACAGGGCGACGAGCAGTACTTC. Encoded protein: CASSSGQGDEQYF.